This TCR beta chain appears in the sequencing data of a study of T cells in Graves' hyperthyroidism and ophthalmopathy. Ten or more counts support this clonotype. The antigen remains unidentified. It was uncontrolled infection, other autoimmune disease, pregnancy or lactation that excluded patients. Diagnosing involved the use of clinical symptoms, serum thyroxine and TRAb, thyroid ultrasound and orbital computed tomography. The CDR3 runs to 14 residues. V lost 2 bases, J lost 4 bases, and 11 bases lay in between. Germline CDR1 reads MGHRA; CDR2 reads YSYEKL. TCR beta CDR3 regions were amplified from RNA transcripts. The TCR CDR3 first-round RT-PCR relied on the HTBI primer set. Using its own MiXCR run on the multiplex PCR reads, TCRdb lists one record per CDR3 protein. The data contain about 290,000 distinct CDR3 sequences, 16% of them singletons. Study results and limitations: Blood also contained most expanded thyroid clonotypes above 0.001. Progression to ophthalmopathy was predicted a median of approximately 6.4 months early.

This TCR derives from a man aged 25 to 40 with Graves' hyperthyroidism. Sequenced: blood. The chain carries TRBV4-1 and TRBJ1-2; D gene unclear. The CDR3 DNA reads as TGCGCCAGCAGCCAACCAGACTCCATCTATGGCTACACCTTC. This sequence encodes CASSQPDSIYGYTF.